The next 10 T cell receptor beta chains were all read from a single sample in a study of OX40 agonist ivuxolimab in advanced cancers. Only in-frame clones appear in the TCRdb table, and some are missing; sequencing was by immunoSEQ multiplex PCR. Seen here are 15,000 to 25,000 clones, approximately 80% observed once, and the top ten hold roughly a sixth. This specimen was CD4+ or CD8+ T cells sorted from blood, taken in a trial of the OX40 agonist ivuxolimab. These receptors were taken from an adult with an advanced solid tumor such as melanoma, head and neck, liver or kidney cancer.

Only one count was recorded for this clone. The V and J genes are TRBV5-1 and TRBJ2-7; 8 nucleotides match TRBD1. Unmatched junction bases numbered 5, after V lost 4 bases and J lost 2 bases. The CDR3 is made up of 14 amino acids. Germline V gene data show CDR1 as SGHRS and CDR2 as YFSETQ. The CDR3 bases are TGCGCCAGCAGCACGGGGACAGGTACCTACGAGCAGTACTTC. Translation: CASSTGTGTYEQYF.

The chain uses TRBV19 and TRBJ1-2; tentative D call: TRBD1 (5 bases). Germline values: CDR1 LNHDA, CDR2 SQIVND (reference sequence). Trimming stripped 3 bases from V and 2 bases from J, with 10 bases between. This CDR3 is built from 14 residues. The CDR3 region is CASSMMRQNYGYTF. In DNA form, the CDR3 reads TGTGCCAGTAGTATGATGAGACAGAACTATGGCTACACCTTC. Supplemented by reference TRBV19 and TRBJ1-2, the full variable domain reads DGGITQSPKYLFRKEGQNVTLSCEQNLNHDAMYWYRQDPGQGLRLIYYSQIVNDFQKGDIAEGYSVSREKKESFPLTVTSAQKNPTAFYLCASSMMRQNYGYTFGSGTRLTVV.

The chain links TRBV9 to TRBJ2-2; perhaps TRBD2 as D (6 bases). V was clipped by 0 bases and J by 0 bases, with 18 bases between them. This CDR3 is 19 amino acids long. Looked up from germline, CDR1 is SGDLS and CDR2 is YYNGEE. The CDR3 DNA is TGTGCCAGCAGCGTAGTAGTAGCCGACGGGACTGCGAACACCGGGGAGCTGTTTTTT. It translates to CASSVVVADGTANTGELFF.

V is TRBV2 and J is TRBJ1-3; D not certain. Trimming stripped 7 bases from V and 3 bases from J, with 7 bases between. Per the germline V gene, CDR1 is SNHLY and CDR2 is FYNNEI. This CDR3 is built from 12 residues. The DNA for the CDR3 is TGTGCCAGCAACGGCCTTGGAAACACCATATATTTT. Protein: CASNGLGNTIYF.

The chain recombines TRBV7-9 with TRBJ2-3; D remains unclear. The CDR3 totals 14 residues. The germline V and J ends were trimmed by 3 bases and 4 bases, with 11 bases remaining between them. Germline CDR1 SEHNR, CDR2 FQNEAQ (reference sequence). This chain's CDR3 is CASSFRAAPDTQYF. The CDR3 region has the DNA TGTGCCAGCAGCTTCCGGGCCGCCCCAGATACGCAGTATTTT. Filled out from reference TRBV7-9 and TRBJ2-3, the complete variable domain reads DTGVSQNPRHKITKRGQNVTFRCDPISEHNRLYWYRQTLGQGPEFLTYFQNEAQLEKSRLLSDRFSAERPKGSFSTLEIQRTEQGDSAMYLCASSFRAAPDTQYFGPGTRLTVL.

The chain carries TRBV7-2 and TRBJ2-3; TRBD2 matches 7 bases. The CDR3 runs to 14 residues. Germline V gene data show CDR1 as SGHTA and CDR2 as FQGNSA. The V gene end was trimmed by 3 bases and the J gene end by 0 bases; junction bases not matched to a gene: 0. The CDR3 DNA reads as TGTGCCAGCAGCTTTAGCGGGAGCACAGATACGCAGTATTTT. Translated, it gives CASSFSGSTDTQYF.

This chain links TRBV6-5 with TRBJ2-7; a possible D gene is TRBD2 (5 bases). The germline V and J ends were trimmed by 4 bases and 3 bases, with 16 bases remaining between them. This CDR3 is built from 15 residues. In germline, CDR1 is MNHEY, CDR2 SVGAGI. The CDR3 loop reads CASSWRSGWIYEQYF. CDR3 bases: TGTGCCAGCAGTTGGAGGAGCGGTTGGATCTACGAGCAGTACTTC.

The gene calls are TRBV6-7 and TRBJ2-7; perhaps TRBD2 as D (6 bases). TRBV6-7 is designated an ORF whose function remains uncertain. V shed 5 bases and J shed 3 bases, with 14 bases lying between them. The CDR3 has 14 residues. CDR3 sequence (DNA): TGTGCCAGCAGTCTCCAGGGAGGCCTCTACGAGCAGTACTTC. The encoded protein is CASSLQGGLYEQYF.

V usage is TRBV29-1 and J usage is TRBJ2-2, with D uncertain. V was cut by 2 bases and J by 1 base, with 5 bases left in between. The CDR3 sequence is 13 residues long. Germline CDR1 is SQVTM and CDR2 is ANQGSEA. CDR3 region: CSVEPRNTGELFF. The CDR3 bases are TGCAGCGTTGAACCACGGAACACCGGGGAGCTGTTTTTT.

The CDR3 protein is CATEASGELFF. CDR3 DNA: TGTGCCACCGAGGCCTCCGGGGAGCTGTTTTTT. The chain couples TRBV19 to TRBJ2-2; D remains unclear. V was pared by 10 bases and J by 6 bases, with 9 bases between. The CDR3 is made up of 11 amino acids. Germline V gene data show CDR1 as LNHDA and CDR2 as SQIVND (reference sequence). Complete variable domain (other parts from reference TRBV19 and TRBJ2-2): DGGITQSPKYLFRKEGQNVTLSCEQNLNHDAMYWYRQDPGQGLRLIYYSQIVNDFQKGDIAEGYSVSREKKESFPLTVTSAQKNPTAFYLCATEASGELFFGEGSRLTVL.